This TCR beta chain comes out of a study of pediatric ulcerative colitis (dated by TCRdb to about 2019). Study-level background: About 7 ulcerative colitis patients had pancolitis and two had left-sided colitis, with histology consistent with ulcerative colitis in all. About nine newly diagnosed, treatment-naive pediatric ulcerative colitis patients and four non-IBD control children each provided paired blood and rectal samples. The Pediatric Ulcerative Colitis Activity Index classified a couple of patients as having mild disease, several as having moderate disease and three as having acute severe colitis. What the authors observed across the whole study: Features of the rectal repertoire distinguished controls, mild-moderate colitis patients and acute severe colitis patients, and in acute severe colitis, rectal diversity was reduced because of clonal expansions. Significantly higher autologous blood-rectal clonal overlap was found in ulcerative colitis patients than in controls, which suggested increased T cell trafficking to inflamed tissue. Because the repertoires came from total lymphocyte DNA, rare subsets such as regulatory T cells may have patterns that are not reflected. With only a few individuals, the healthy control group was small. A couple of rectal CDR3 clonotypes were present in all ulcerative colitis patients and in none of the controls. For technical reasons, blood samples from a couple of patients gave substantially fewer templates, and these samples were excluded from the blood-rectal overlap analysis.

Rearranged CDR3 beta regions were amplified from genomic DNA with multiplex V and J primers using the immunoSEQ TRB Survey service. Survey-level sequencing depth of up to 500,000 reads per sample was used to keep depth equal across samples. Libraries were purified and pooled, and sequencing was performed on Illumina technology. Under the source paper's analysis protocol: Productive clonality, sample overlap, pairwise scatters, CDR3 beta length, V/D/J gene usage and productiveness were all assessed with the immunoSEQ online tools. Calculated diversity was defined as the number of unique rearrangements divided by total templates, multiplied by 100, and Shannon and Simpson indices were computed as well. Z-score normalized data were analyzed by principal component analysis with the R prcomp function and the ggbiplot package. Morisita's index was used to quantify the clonal overlap between blood and rectum within each subject. TCRdb re-hosts the immuneACCESS table, in-frame sequences only. Its copies lack some clones; in the studies checked, an unresolved V gene accounts for under half of them, and the cause for the rest is not known. The V and J calls and the clone size are those of that table, but D and trimming were determined from the DNA. The sample table contains approximately 32,000 clones; only one count was recorded for roughly four fifths of them. In total, the top ten clones hold approximately 4% of the sample.

V is reduced by 2 bases and J by 2 bases, leaving a spacing of 18 bases between them. From its cysteine to its phenylalanine, the CDR3 spans 16 amino acids. Only the CDR3 portion is preserved as DNA: 48 bases, with reading frame beginning at the first base. CDR1 and CDR2 (GTSNPN, SVGIG) derive from the germline V gene (reference sequence). Before the diagnostic colonoscopy, none of the ulcerative colitis patients had been given any immunosuppressive medication. A blood sample was drawn at the time of the colonoscopy. The Wizard kit (Promega) was used to extract genomic DNA from the blood and intestinal samples. Remarks on this clone: This clone's antigen is unknown. No per-base quality is available; no much larger clone lies one base away.

The source of this sequence is a boy under 18 with severe ulcerative colitis. The V and J genes are TRBV30 and TRBJ2-5, with TRBD1 perhaps the D gene, on 6 matching bases. The material sequenced was blood. The CDR3 reads as follows: CAWSPLGRGQQETQYF. The nucleotide sequence reads TGTGCCTGGAGTCCCCTCGGCAGGGGACAACAAGAGACCCAGTACTTC.